This T cell receptor beta chain was recorded in a study of shared clonotypes between healthy human individuals (TCRdb year 2020). Context from the whole study: A couple of women and a few men aged 18 to 49 years were included in the cohort. The study deeply sequenced blood TCR repertoires of roughly five healthy adults to estimate repertoire size and the extent of clonotype sharing between individuals. Different laboratories and diverse techniques were used to prepare libraries and sequence TCR repertoires, to increase sequencing depth and limit assay-specific biases. Each donor's leukapheresis produced roughly between roughly 0.94 and 9.5 billion PBMCs.

The junction carries 14 bases between V and J, which are trimmed by 5 bases and 1 base respectively. From cysteine to phenylalanine, the CDR3 is 15 amino acids long. The retained sequence is limited to the CDR3, 45 bases, with the frame set at the first base. CDR1 and CDR2 are drawn from the germline V gene (reference sequence): SGHAT, FQDESV. The donors were healthy, HIV-negative adults who had no recently reported acute infections or vaccinations. Every donor was a Caucasian adult living in Nashville, Tennessee, USA. For unsorted samples, tens of millions of PBMCs were counted, and genomic DNA was extracted using the QIAamp DNA Blood Mini kit. Blood was collected by leukapheresis, and PBMCs were isolated by Ficoll-Histopaque density gradient centrifugation and then cryopreserved in liquid nitrogen vapor phase. TCR CDR3 regions were amplified from genomic DNA by multiplex PCR using the deep immunoSEQ assay. Genomic DNA extracted from each cell subset was distributed evenly over all wells of several immunoSEQ 96-well plates, and each plate served as one replicate. For unsorted PBMC, 300 ng genomic DNA, equal to approximately 30,000 T cell genomes, was loaded into each replicate PCR. Genomic DNA from unsorted PBMC was sequenced over ten immunoSEQ deep assay plates. The purified libraries were quantified using a Qubit 3.0 fluorometer, sized with a Bioanalyzer 2100, and then quantified again using the KAPA Library Quantification kit. A separate single-read 150-cycle Illumina NextSeq 550 flow cell was used to sequence each immunoSEQ 96-well plate. As for the authors' bioinformatics: The immunoSEQ output contained only junctional sequences without quality scores, so filtering could not match that applied to full-length reads. Sequences were annotated with PyIR, a Python wrapper for IgBLAST v1.9, using IMGT germline references to assign V/J genes and CDR3. Reads were removed for weak V/J assignments (E-value above 1e-6), missing CDR3, stop codons, out-of-frame junctions, or ambiguous translated residues. A V3J clonotype was defined by an identical inferred V gene, J gene, and CDR3 amino acid sequence. Percentage overlap between repertoires was computed as shared unique clonotypes divided by the size of the smaller repertoire. Three approaches were used to assess repertoire richness: RTK rarefaction, the Chao1 estimator, and Recon v2.1 estimates of unobserved clonotypes. TCRdb holds this immuneACCESS table with in-frame rearrangements only. Some clones are missing; in checked studies, unresolved V genes explain under half, and the rest has no known cause. V and J calls plus clone size are reproduced from that table; the DNA served to infer D and trimming. This sample has about 490,000 clones in its table, and more than 75% of those were observed once. More than 10% of the sample rests with the top ten.

As concerns this clone: Its recognized antigen is unknown. No base quality values were provided; no much bigger clone lies one nucleotide off.

The full study reports these points: Pairwise subsampling indicated that sequencing depth was expected to affect the degree of clonotype sharing among donors. The genetic and exposure-history diversity represented was limited by the small number of donors. Sampling was limited to blood, and TCR repertoires in tissue likely differ from TCR repertoires in blood.

The sequencing sample was made of PBMCs. The sequence is built from TRBV11-1 and TRBJ2-5; no D gene is confidently identified. The receptor was derived from a woman between 35 and 50 years old in good health. Some clones in this sample may be carry-over from other donors' samples. The nucleotides are TGTGCCAGCAGCGCCCTTAGGTCTTTCCAAGAGACCCAGTACTTC. Its coded protein is CASSALRSFQETQYF.